This T cell receptor (beta chain) appears in the sequencing data of a study of beta chain features in type 1 diabetes (dated by TCRdb to the late 2010s). Regarding the complete study: No differences in mean age, gender distribution, total cell number or subset yield were found between patients and healthy donors. Across all samples, approximately 100 million sorted cells were examined, and cell number per subset correlated strongly with RNA yield. In the study, TCRB repertoires of sorted circulating CD4+ T cell subsets from recently diagnosed type 1 diabetes patients were compared with those of matched healthy donors. Naive and central memory subsets were obtained from all 30 or so donors, but regulatory and stem cell-like memory subsets were isolated from only 8 patients and 8 healthy donors. What the research found in general, with its limitations: The naive, central memory and regulatory TCRB repertoires appeared to resemble one another more closely among patients than among healthy donors. Shorter templates might have been favored by PCR, but patient and control samples were amplified and corrected together, so both groups would have been affected equally by any skew. Only small numbers of individuals were included in the HLA sub-analyses, which left unresolved whether HLA type had any influence on TCRB rearrangement. Fewer insertions and more nucleotide deletions at VDJ recombination sites were observed in patients with type 1 diabetes, implying thymic rearrangement abnormalities. Because cDNA rather than genomic DNA was sequenced, highly expressing activated cells could have been over-represented, although no difference in activation and CD3 levels was found between groups. In all four CD4+ subsets, TCRB CDR3 length was moderately but significantly shorter in type 1 diabetes patients.

The germline V gene provides CDR1 SQVTM and CDR2 ANQGSEA. Trimming at the junction amounts to 2 bases on V and 0 bases on J, and the germline ends lie 4 bases apart. The CDR3 contains 12 residues, cysteine and phenylalanine counted. The kept DNA is CDR3 alone, 36 bases in frame from the first base. The entire amount of isolated RNA was reverse transcribed using the High Capacity cDNA Reverse Transcription Kit, so the sequenced TCRB transcripts were expressed ones. Deep immunoSEQ sequencing was applied to naive, central memory and regulatory T cell samples, giving an average of roughly 3.5 million total reads per sample. Sorted cells were lysed in RLT buffer and RNA was extracted with DNase-treated RNeasy Micro or Mini kits, depending on cell number. Each cell subset was processed separately to prevent cross-contamination, with patient and healthy donor samples processed together. TCRB sequences were amplified from cDNA with the immunoSEQ multiplex PCR, producing 87-bp fragments spanning the CDR3 region. The amplicons were sequenced using the Illumina HiSeq platform. The source study handled its data this way. PCR bias was computationally corrected using synthetic template baselines, reads within Hamming distance 2 were collapsed, and singletons that could not be merged were discarded. Reads were aligned against IMGT to assign V, D and J genes, CDR3 length and insertions or deletions at six rearrangement sites. Within each subset, clonotype counts were normalized to sorted cell number, and only after that were true diversity and Gini coefficients computed with the tcR R package. The overlap coefficient, calculated on TCRB nucleotide sequences, was used to quantify repertoire sharing. As a proxy for the pre-selection repertoire, out-of-frame TCRB sequences from naive cells were analyzed. The table comes from immuneACCESS by way of TCRdb, which keeps in-frame sequences with V and J called. Part of the clones is missing from these tables; in studies checked, under half for an unresolved V gene and the rest for unknown reasons. Clone size and V and J calls were adopted from that table, with D and trimming inferred from the DNA. Counted in this sample were about 340,000 clones; about 14% of them appeared once. The top ten hold 0.013% to 0.015% of the sample.

From each donor, a single peripheral blood sample of approximately 0.11 L on average was drawn into heparinised tubes. Using a panel that included CD45RO, CCR7, CD25, CD127, CD95 and CD27, naive, central memory, regulatory and stem cell-like memory CD4+ T cells were sorted on a BD FACSAria II. Every sorted population had a purity above 95%. PBMCs were separated immediately by Lymphoprep density gradient centrifugation and were stained directly, without being cultured. So that batch effects would be minimized, each experiment stained and sorted samples in pairs, pairing one healthy donor with one patient. This clone was detected only a few times. The antigen it recognizes is unknown. No base quality values were provided; no much bigger clone lies one nucleotide off. Other DNA sequences of this sample code for an identical CDR3.

The receptor was derived from a woman aged 18-29 years with type 1 diabetes. The sequence links TRBV29-1 to TRBJ1-1; the D segment cannot be called with confidence. Input material: naive CD4+ T cells from blood. The cell subset or site label on this specimen signifies: true naive CD4+ T cells. The DNA sequence is as follows: TGCAGCGTTGAAACAGTGAACACTGAAGCTTTCTTT. Its translation is CSVETVNTEAFF.